What follows is one TCR beta chain and its context. Its antigen is unknown. The sample belongs to a study of T cells in Graves' hyperthyroidism and ophthalmopathy. The V gene's germline CDR1 is SGHTS and CDR2 YDEGEE. V was trimmed by 2 bases and J by 10 bases, leaving 19 bases between them. This CDR3 is 15 amino acids long. Points from the study as a whole: The model forecast ophthalmopathy, anticipating it by a median around 6.5 months before onset.

Patients aged 18 to 65 had newly diagnosed hyperthyroidism that had lasted under 2 months. Isolation of PBMCs was performed on around 9.8 ml fresh peripheral blood. Researchers amplified the TCR beta CDR3 regions from RNA transcripts. Researchers ran a first-round RT-PCR on the TCR CDR3 using the HTBI primer set. Using its own MiXCR run on the multiplex PCR reads, TCRdb lists one record per CDR3 protein. Of 700,000 or so distinct CDR3 sequences listed, roughly 15% are singletons. Sequenced: blood. The origin of this receptor is a man in his late teens or twenties with Graves' hyperthyroidism. The rearrangement links TRBV5-8 to TRBJ2-4; a possible D gene is TRBD2 (5 bases). The CDR3 here is CASSFPADASGIQYF. The CDR3 coding sequence is TGTGCCAGCAGCTTCCCAGCGGACGCAAGTGGAATTCAGTACTTC.